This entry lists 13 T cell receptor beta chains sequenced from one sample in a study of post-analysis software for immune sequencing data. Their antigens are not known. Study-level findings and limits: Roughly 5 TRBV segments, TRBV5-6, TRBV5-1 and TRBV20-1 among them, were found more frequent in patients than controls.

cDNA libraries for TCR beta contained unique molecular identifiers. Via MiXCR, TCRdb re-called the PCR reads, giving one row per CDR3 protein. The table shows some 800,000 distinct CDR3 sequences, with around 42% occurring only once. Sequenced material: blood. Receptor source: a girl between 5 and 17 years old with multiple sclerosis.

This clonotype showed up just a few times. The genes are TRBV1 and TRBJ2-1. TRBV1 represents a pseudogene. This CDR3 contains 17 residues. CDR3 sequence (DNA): TGCACCAGCAGCCAAGAATCAAGGAGAGCGCGGTACAATGAGCAGTTCTTC. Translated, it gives CTSSQESRRARYNEQFF.

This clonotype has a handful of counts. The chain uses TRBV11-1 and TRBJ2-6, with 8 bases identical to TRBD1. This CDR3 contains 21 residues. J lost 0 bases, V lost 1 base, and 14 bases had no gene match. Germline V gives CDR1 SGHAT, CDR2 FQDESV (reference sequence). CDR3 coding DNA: TGTGCCAGCAGCTTAGGGCGGACAGGGTCGATCGCCATCTCTGGGGCCAACGTCCTGACTTTC. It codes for CASSLGRTGSIAISGANVLTF.

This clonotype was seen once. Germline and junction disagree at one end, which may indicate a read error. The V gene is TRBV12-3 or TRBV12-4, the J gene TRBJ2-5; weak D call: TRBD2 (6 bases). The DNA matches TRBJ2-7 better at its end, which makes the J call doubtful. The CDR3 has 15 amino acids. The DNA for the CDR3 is TGTGCCGGCAGTTTAGCGTGGGGAGGCGCCTACGAGCAGTACTTC. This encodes CAGSLAWGGAYEQYF.

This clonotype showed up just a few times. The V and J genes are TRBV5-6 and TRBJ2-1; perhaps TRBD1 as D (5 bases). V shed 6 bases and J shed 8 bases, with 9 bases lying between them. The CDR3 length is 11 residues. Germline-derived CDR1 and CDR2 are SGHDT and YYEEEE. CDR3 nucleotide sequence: TGTGCCAGCAACCAGGGTCATGAGCAGTTCTTC. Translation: CASNQGHEQFF.

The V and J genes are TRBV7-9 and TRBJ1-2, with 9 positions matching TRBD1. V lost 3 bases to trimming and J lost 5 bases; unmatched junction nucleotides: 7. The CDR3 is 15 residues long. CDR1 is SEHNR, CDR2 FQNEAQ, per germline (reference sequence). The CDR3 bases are TGTGCCAGCAGCTTGGCCGGACAGGGGCTATATGGCTACACCTTC. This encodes CASSLAGQGLYGYTF.

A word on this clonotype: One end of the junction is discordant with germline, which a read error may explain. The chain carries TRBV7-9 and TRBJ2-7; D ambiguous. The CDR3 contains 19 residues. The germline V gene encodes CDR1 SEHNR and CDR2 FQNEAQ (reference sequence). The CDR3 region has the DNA TGTGCCGGCAGCTTAGGGCCCAGCAAAGCACGAGTGGGCTCCTACGAGCAGTACTTC. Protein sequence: CAGSLGPSKARVGSYEQYF.

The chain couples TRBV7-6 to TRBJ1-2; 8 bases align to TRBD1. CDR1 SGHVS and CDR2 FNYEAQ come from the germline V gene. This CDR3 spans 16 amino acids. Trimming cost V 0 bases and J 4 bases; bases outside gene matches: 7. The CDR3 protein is CASSLAPGQAAYGYTF. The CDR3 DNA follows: TGTGCCAGCAGCTTAGCTCCGGGACAGGCGGCCTATGGCTACACCTTC.

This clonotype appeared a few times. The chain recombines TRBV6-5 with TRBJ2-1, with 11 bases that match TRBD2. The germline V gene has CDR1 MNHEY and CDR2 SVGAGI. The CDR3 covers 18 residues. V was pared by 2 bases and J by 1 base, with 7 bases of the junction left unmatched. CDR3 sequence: CASSYVAGGPFSYNEQFF. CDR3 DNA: TGTGCCAGCAGTTACGTAGCGGGAGGGCCGTTTTCCTACAATGAGCAGTTCTTC.

The CDR3 protein is CASSFPPGQPNEKLFF. The CDR3 bases are TGTGCCAGCAGCTTTCCCCCGGGACAGCCTAATGAAAAACTGTTTTTT. The rearrangement joins TRBV11-2 to TRBJ1-4, with 7 positions matching TRBD1. Germline CDR1 SGHAT, CDR2 FQNNGV. V trimming: 3 bases; J trimming: 3 bases; junction bases outside the gene matches: 7. CDR3 length equals 16 residues.

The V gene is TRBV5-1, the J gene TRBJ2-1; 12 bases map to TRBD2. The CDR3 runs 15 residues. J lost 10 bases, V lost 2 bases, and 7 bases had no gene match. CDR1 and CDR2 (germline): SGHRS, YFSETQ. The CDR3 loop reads CASSFRLAGEKEQFF. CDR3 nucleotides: TGCGCCAGCAGCTTTAGACTAGCGGGAGAGAAGGAGCAGTTCTTC.

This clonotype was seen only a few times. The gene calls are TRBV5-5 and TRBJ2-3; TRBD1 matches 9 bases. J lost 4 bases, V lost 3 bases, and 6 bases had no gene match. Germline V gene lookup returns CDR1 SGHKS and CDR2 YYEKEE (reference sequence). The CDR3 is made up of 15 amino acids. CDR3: CASSSTGGLADTQYF. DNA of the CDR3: TGTGCCAGCAGCTCGACAGGGGGTCTAGCAGATACGCAGTATTTT.

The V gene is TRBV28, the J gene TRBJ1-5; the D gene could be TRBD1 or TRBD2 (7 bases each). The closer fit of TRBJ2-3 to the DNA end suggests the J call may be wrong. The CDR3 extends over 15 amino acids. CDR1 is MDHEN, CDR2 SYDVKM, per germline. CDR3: CASSTDREGNQPQYF. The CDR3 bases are TGTGCCAGCAGCACTGACAGGGAGGGCAATCAGCCCCAGTATTTT.

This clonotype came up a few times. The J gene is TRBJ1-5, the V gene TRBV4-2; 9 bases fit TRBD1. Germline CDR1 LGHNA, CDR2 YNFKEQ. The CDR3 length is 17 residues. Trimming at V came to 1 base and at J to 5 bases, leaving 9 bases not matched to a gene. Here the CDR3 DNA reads TGTGCCAGCAGCCAAGCCCGCTCGAGGACAGGGGATCAGCCCCAGCATTTT. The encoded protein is CASSQARSRTGDQPQHF.